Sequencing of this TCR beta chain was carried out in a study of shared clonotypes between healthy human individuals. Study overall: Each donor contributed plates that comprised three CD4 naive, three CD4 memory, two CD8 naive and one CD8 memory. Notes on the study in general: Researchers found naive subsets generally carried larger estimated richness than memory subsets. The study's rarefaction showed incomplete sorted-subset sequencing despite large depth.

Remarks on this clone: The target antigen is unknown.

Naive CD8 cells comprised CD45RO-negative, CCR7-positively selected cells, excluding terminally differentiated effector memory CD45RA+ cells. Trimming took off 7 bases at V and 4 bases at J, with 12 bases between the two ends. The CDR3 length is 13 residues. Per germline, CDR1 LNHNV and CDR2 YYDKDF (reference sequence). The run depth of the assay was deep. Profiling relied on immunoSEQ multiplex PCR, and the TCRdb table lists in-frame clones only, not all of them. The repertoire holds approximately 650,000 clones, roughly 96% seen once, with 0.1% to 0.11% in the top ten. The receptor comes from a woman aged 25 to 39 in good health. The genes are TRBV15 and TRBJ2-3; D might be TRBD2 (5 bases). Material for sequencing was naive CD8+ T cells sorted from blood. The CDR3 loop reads CATKIRGSDTQYF. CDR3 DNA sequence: TGTGCCACCAAGATTCGGGGTTCAGATACGCAGTATTTT.